One and the same sample provided the 3 T cell receptor beta chains below, sequenced in a study of shared clonotypes between healthy human individuals. This table comes from immunoSEQ multiplex PCR, and its TCRdb copy is limited to in-frame clones, with some not included. The sample records around 2.5 million clones, roughly 93% being singletons. Material: naive CD4+ T cells from PBMCs. Documented subset: CD45RA+ positively selected. The receptors were gathered from a man in his late teens or twenties in good health. Some clones in this sample may be carry-over from other donors' samples.

This chain uses TRBV9 with TRBJ2-1; D may be TRBD1 (5 bases). Trimming left V 3 bases short and J 9 bases short, with 22 bases between. CDR1 is SGDLS and CDR2 is YYNGEE in the germline V gene. The length of the CDR3 is 16 residues. The chain's CDR3 is CASSAPSGHQTGEQFF. In DNA, the CDR3 is TGTGCCAGCAGCGCCCCCTCAGGACACCAAACGGGTGAGCAGTTCTTC.

The J gene is TRBJ2-1, the V gene TRBV7-2; 9 bases are shared with TRBD2. V shed 2 bases and J 3 bases; nucleotides not matched to a gene: 5. The CDR3 spans 16 residues. Germline values: CDR1 SGHTA, CDR2 FQGNSA. The CDR3 sequence: CASSLIAGVGYNEQFF. CDR3 coding DNA: TGTGCCAGCAGCTTAATAGCGGGAGTGGGCTACAATGAGCAGTTCTTC.

The chain carries TRBV28 and TRBJ1-1, with a possible D match to TRBD1 (5 bases). CDR1 and CDR2 (germline): MDHEN, SYDVKM. Trimming left V 3 bases short and J 11 bases short, with 19 bases between. The CDR3 consists of 14 residues. CDR3 amino acids: CASSFPGTSVGAFF. The CDR3 region has the DNA TGTGCCAGCAGTTTCCCCGGGACGTCGGTCGGGGCTTTCTTT.